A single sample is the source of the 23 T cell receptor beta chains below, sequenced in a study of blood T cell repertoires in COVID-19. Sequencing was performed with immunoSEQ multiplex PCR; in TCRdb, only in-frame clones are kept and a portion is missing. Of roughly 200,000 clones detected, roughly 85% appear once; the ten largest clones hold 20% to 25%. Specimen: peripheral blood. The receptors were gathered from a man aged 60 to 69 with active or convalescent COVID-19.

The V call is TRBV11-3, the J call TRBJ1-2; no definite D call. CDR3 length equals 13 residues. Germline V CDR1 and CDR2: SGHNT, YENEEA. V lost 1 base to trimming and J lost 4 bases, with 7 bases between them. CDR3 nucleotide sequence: TGTGCCAGCAGCTTAGGGCAGTCCTATGGCTACACCTTC. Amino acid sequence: CASSLGQSYGYTF.

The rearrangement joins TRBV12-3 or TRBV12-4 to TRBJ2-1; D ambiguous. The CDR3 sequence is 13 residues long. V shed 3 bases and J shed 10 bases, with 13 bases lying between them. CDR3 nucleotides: TGTGCCAGCAGTTTGGGTACGGTGGGCGAGCAGTTCTTC. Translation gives CASSLGTVGEQFF.

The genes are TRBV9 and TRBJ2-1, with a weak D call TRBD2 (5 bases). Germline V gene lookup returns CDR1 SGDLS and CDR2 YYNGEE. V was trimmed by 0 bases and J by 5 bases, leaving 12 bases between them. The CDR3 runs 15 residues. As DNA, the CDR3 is TGTGCCAGCAGCGTAGGGAGGCGAGGTGACAATGAGCAGTTCTTC. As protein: CASSVGRRGDNEQFF. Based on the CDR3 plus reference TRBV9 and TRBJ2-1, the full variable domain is DSGVTQTPKHLITATGQRVTLRCSPRSGDLSVYWYQQSLDQGLQFLIQYYNGEERAKGNILERFSAQQFPDLHSELNLSSLELGDSALYFCASSVGRRGDNEQFFGPGTRLTVL.

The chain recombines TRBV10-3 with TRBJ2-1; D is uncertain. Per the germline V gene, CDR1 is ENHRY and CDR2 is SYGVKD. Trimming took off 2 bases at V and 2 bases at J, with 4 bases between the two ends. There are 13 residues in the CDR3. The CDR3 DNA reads TGTGCCATCAGTGAGACTACCTACAATGAGCAGTTCTTC. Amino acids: CAISETTYNEQFF.

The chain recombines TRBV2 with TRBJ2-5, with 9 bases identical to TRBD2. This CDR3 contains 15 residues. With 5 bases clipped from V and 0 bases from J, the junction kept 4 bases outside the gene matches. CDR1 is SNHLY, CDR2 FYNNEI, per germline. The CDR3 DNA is TGTGCCAGCAGTTATAGCGGGGGCAACCAAGAGACCCAGTACTTC. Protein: CASSYSGGNQETQYF.

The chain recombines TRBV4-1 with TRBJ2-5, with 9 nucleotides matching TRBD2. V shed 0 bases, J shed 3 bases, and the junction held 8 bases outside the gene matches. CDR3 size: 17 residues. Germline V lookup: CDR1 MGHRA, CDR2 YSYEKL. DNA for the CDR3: TGCGCCAGCAGCCAAGATCTAGCGGGGAGCTATAAAGAGACCCAGTACTTC. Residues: CASSQDLAGSYKETQYF.

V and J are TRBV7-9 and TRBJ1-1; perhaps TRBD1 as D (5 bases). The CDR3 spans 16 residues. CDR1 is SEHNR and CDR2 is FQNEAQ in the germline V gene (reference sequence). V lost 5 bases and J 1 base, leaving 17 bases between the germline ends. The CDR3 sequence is CASSPRARRGNTEAFF. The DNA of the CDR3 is TGTGCCAGCAGCCCTAGGGCCCGGAGGGGGAACACTGAAGCTTTCTTT. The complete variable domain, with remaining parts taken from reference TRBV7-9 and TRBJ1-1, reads DTGVSQNPRHKITKRGQNVTFRCDPISEHNRLYWYRQTLGQGPEFLTYFQNEAQLEKSRLLSDRFSAERPKGSFSTLEIQRTEQGDSAMYLCASSPRARRGNTEAFFGQGTRLTVV.

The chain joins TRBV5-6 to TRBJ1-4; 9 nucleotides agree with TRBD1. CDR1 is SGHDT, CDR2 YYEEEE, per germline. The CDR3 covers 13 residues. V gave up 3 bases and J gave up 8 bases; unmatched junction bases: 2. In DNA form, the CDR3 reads TGTGCCAGCAGCTCGGACAGGGGCGAAAAACTGTTTTTT. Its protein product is CASSSDRGEKLFF.

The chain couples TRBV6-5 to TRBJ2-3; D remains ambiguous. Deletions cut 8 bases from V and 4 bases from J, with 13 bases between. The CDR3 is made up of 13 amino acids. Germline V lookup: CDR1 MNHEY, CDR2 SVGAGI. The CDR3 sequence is CASRISPPDTQYF. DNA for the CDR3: TGTGCCAGCCGGATTAGCCCCCCAGATACGCAGTATTTT.

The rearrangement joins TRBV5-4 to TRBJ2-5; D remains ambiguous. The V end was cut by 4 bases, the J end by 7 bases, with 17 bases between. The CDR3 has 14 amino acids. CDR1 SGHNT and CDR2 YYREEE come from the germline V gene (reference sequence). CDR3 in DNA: TGTGCCAGCAGCCTCGGGTCTTCCTTAGGGACCCAGTACTTC. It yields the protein CASSLGSSLGTQYF.

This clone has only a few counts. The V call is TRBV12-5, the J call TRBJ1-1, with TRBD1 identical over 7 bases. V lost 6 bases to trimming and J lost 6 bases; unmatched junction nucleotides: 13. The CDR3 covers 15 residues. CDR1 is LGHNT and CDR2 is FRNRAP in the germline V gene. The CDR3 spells CASGLGQGGPSEAFF. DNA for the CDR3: TGTGCTAGTGGACTAGGGCAGGGGGGCCCTTCTGAAGCTTTCTTT.

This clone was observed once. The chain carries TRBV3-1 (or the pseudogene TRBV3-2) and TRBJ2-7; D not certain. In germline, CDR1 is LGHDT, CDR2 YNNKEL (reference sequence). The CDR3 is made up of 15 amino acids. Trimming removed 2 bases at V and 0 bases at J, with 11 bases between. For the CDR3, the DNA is TGTGCCAGCAGCCAATCGAACGTACTCTCCTACGAGCAGTACTTC. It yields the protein CASSQSNVLSYEQYF.

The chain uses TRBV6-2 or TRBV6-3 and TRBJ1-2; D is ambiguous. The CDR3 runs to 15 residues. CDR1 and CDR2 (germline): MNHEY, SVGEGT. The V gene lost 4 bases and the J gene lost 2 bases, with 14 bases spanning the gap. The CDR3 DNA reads TGTGCCAGCAGTTTTGGGGATTCGGGAAACTATGGCTACACCTTC. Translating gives CASSFGDSGNYGYTF.

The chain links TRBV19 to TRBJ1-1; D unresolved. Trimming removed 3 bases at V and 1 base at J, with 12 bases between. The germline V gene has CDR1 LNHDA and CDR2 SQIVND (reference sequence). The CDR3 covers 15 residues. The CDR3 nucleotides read TGTGCCAGTAGTATCGTTCCCTTGAGGAACACTGAAGCTTTCTTT. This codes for CASSIVPLRNTEAFF.

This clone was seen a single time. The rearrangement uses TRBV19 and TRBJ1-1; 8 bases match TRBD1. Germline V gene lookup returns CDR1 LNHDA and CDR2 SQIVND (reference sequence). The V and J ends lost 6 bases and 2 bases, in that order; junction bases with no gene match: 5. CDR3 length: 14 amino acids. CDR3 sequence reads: CASSRTGINTEAFF. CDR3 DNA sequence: TGTGCCAGTAGCCGGACAGGGATTAACACTGAAGCTTTCTTT.

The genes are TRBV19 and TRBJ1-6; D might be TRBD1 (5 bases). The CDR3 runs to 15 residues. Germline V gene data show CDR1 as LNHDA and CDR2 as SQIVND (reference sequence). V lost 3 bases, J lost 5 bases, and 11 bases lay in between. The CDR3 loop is CASSIGAANNSPLHF. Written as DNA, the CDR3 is TGTGCCAGTAGTATTGGGGCAGCCAATAATTCACCCCTCCACTTT.

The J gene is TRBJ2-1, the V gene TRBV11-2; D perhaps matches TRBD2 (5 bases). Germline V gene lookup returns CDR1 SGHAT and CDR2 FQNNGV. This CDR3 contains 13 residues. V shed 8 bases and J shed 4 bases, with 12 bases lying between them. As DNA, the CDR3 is TGTGCCAGCCAGCGGATGGGGTACAATGAGCAGTTCTTC. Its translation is CASQRMGYNEQFF. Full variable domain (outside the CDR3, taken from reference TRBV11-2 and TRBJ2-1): EAGVAQSPRYKIIEKRQSVAFWCNPISGHATLYWYQQILGQGPKLLIQFQNNGVVDDSQLPKDRFSAERLKGVDSTLKIQPAKLEDSAVYLCASQRMGYNEQFFGPGTRLTVL.

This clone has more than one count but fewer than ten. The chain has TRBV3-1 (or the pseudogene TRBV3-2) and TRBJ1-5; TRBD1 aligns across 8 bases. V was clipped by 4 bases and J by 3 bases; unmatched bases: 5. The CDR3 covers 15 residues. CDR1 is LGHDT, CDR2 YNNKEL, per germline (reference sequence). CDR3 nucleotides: TGTGCCAGCAGCCCATCGACAGGGGACAATCAGCCCCAGCATTTT. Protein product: CASSPSTGDNQPQHF.

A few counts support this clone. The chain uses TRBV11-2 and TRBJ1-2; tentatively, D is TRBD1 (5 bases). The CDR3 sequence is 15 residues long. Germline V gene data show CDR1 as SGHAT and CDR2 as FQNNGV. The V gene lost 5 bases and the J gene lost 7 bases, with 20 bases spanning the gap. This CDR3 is CASSALGGSRGGYTF. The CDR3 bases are TGTGCCAGCAGCGCACTGGGGGGAAGTCGGGGTGGCTACACCTTC.

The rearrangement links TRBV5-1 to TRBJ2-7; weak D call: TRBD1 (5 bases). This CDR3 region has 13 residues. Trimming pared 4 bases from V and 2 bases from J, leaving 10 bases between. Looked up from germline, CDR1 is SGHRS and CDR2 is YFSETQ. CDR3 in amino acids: CASSPGHTYEQYF. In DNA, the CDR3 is TGCGCCAGCAGCCCCGGACATACCTACGAGCAGTACTTC.

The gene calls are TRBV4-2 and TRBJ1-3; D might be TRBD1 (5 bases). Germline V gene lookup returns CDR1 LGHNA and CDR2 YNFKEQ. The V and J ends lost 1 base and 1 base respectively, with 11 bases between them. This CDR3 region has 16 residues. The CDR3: CASSQVGEGSGNTIYF. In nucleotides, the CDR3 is TGTGCCAGCAGCCAAGTAGGGGAAGGATCTGGAAACACCATATATTTT.

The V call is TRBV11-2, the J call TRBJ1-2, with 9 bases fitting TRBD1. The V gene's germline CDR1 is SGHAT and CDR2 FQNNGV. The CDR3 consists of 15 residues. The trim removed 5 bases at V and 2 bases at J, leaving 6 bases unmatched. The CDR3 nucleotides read TGTGCCAGCAGCCTTTTGACAGGGGGGAACTATGGCTACACCTTC. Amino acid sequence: CASSLLTGGNYGYTF.

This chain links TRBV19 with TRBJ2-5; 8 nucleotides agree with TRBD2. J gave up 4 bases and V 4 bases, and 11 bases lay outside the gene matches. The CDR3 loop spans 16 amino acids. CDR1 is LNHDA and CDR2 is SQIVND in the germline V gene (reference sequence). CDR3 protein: CASSTVGRGARETQYF. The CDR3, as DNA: TGTGCCAGTAGTACCGTGGGGCGGGGGGCCAGAGAGACCCAGTACTTC.